This T cell receptor (beta chain) was captured in a study of T cell responses to AZD1222 COVID-19 vaccine. Study in general: Second doses that came at about 4 or about 12 weeks were put together. Overall study results and limits: All repertoire sampling was performed exclusively after the peak T cell response. Breadth and depth of Spike-specific TCRs rose after two AZD1222 doses. Donors were largely white British and mainly female; clonal diversity was possibly underestimated.

Per germline, CDR1 SGHNT and CDR2 YENEEA. V dropped 2 bases and J dropped 6 bases, with 5 bases sitting between them. The CDR3 has 12 amino acids. Worth noting for this clone: Its antigen is currently unknown.

Data came from immunoSEQ multiplex PCR; TCRdb stores just in-frame clones and leaves some out. Here the sample spans approximately 110,000 clones, roughly 90% being singletons. This clonotype was sampled from an adult in good health. Material: peripheral blood, obtained on day 0 of AZD1222 vaccination. The rearrangement joins TRBV11-3 to TRBJ1-3; D is unresolved. CDR3 DNA: TGTGCCAGCAGCTTATATCAAAACACCATATATTTT. Translating it yields CASSLYQNTIYF.